One sample yielded the 17 T cell receptor beta chains listed below, sequenced in a study of cytomegalovirus exposure and HLA in healthy donors. The PCR employed 60 Vbeta primers together with 13 Jbeta primers. The assay was immunoSEQ multiplex PCR, and TCRdb's table has in-frame clones only and misses some. The sample lists 90,000 to 120,000 clones, around 80% occurring once. The sample taken for sequencing was PBMCs. The receptor source for this set is a female donor in good health and CMV-seropositive.

V usage is TRBV30 and J usage is TRBJ2-1; a possible D gene is TRBD2 (7 bases). V gave up 3 bases and J gave up 2 bases, with 17 bases separating them. Looked up from germline, CDR1 is GTSNPN and CDR2 is SVGIG (reference sequence). The CDR3 contains 16 residues. The chain's CDR3 is CAWRSRGGTTYNEQFF. CDR3 sequence (DNA): TGTGCCTGGAGGTCTAGGGGGGGGACCACCTACAATGAGCAGTTCTTC.

The V and J genes are TRBV7-6 and TRBJ2-3; TRBD2 matches 12 bases. Per the germline V gene, CDR1 is SGHVS and CDR2 is FNYEAQ. The CDR3 runs to 16 residues. The J segment lost 9 bases and the V segment lost 5 bases, leaving 12 bases of the junction unmatched. CDR3 DNA: TGTGCCAGCAGCCCCAACCCTAGCGGGGGGGCCGGGACGCAGTATTTT. As protein: CASSPNPSGGAGTQYF.

The gene calls are TRBV30 and TRBJ2-3; D not resolved. Germline assignment: CDR1 GTSNPN and CDR2 SVGIG (reference sequence). This CDR3 contains 14 residues. V lost 2 bases and J 4 bases, leaving 13 bases between the germline ends. The CDR3 reads CAWSTQTTSDTQYF. Here the CDR3 DNA reads TGTGCCTGGAGTACGCAAACGACTTCAGATACGCAGTATTTT.

There are a few counts of this clone. The chain employs TRBV5-1 and TRBJ2-3, with D perhaps matching TRBD1 (6 bases). The CDR3 runs to 19 residues. V dropped 4 bases and J dropped 4 bases, with 28 bases sitting between them. In germline, CDR1 is SGHRS, CDR2 YFSETQ. As DNA, the CDR3 is TGCGCCAGCAGCCCTCGGCAGGGGTTCCTTTTAAGCACTGCAGATACGCAGTATTTT. Residues: CASSPRQGFLLSTADTQYF.

The chain has TRBV30 and TRBJ2-5; TRBD2 is a possible D gene (9 bases). V shed 8 bases and J shed 3 bases, with 19 bases lying between them. The V gene's germline CDR1 is GTSNPN and CDR2 SVGIG (reference sequence). The CDR3 is 14 amino acids. The CDR3 protein is CAGGRGGQEETQYF. CDR3 DNA: TGTGCCGGCGGGCGGGGGGGACAGGAAGAGACCCAGTACTTC.

This chain uses TRBV19 with TRBJ1-1, with 7 bases matching TRBD1. Germline CDR1 and CDR2: LNHDA and SQIVND (reference sequence). This CDR3 has 16 amino acids. J lost 2 bases, V lost 5 bases, and 11 bases had no gene match. The CDR3 here is CASSVWTGRINTEAFF. The CDR3 nucleotides are TGTGCCAGTAGTGTCTGGACAGGTCGTATTAACACTGAAGCTTTCTTT.

The chain recombines TRBV15 with TRBJ1-5; D is undetermined. The CDR3 spans 12 residues. Germline assignment: CDR1 LNHNV and CDR2 YYDKDF (reference sequence). Trimming shortened V by 5 bases and J by 6 bases, and 8 bases separated the two germline ends. The CDR3 sequence is CATSARGQPQHF. The CDR3 region has the DNA TGTGCCACCAGCGCCCGCGGTCAGCCCCAGCATTTT. The full variable domain, in which reference TRBV15 and TRBJ1-5 provide the parts outside the CDR3, is DAMVIQNPRYQVTQFGKPVTLSCSQTLNHNVMYWYQQKSSQAPKLLFHYYDKDFNNEADTPDNFQSRRPNTSFCFLDIRSPGLGDTAMYLCATSARGQPQHFGDGTRLSIL.

This clone was found once. The V and J genes are TRBV30 and TRBJ2-5; maybe TRBD1 (6 bases). The V gene lost 3 bases and the J gene lost 4 bases, with 15 bases spanning the gap. CDR3 length: 14 residues. Looked up from germline, CDR1 is GTSNPN and CDR2 is SVGIG (reference sequence). The CDR3 sequence: CAWRGAGVAETQYF. CDR3 DNA sequence: TGTGCCTGGAGGGGGGCCGGGGTGGCAGAGACCCAGTACTTC.

This chain connects TRBV5-1 to TRBJ2-5, with a weak D call TRBD1 (5 bases). There are 14 residues in the CDR3. The germline V gene encodes CDR1 SGHRS and CDR2 YFSETQ. With 2 bases removed from V and 5 bases from J, the gap between germline ends came to 13 bases. The CDR3 here is CASSFYAGRETQYF. In nucleotides, the CDR3 is TGCGCCAGCAGCTTTTATGCAGGGCGGGAGACCCAGTACTTC.

V gene TRBV4-1 combines with J gene TRBJ1-2; D possibly corresponds to TRBD1 (6 bases). Trimming stripped 5 bases from V and 5 bases from J, with 12 bases between. This CDR3 comprises 13 residues. Germline CDR1 MGHRA, CDR2 YSYEKL. CDR3 nucleotide sequence: TGCGCCAGCAGCACCCGACAGGAGTATGGCTACACCTTC. This translates into CASSTRQEYGYTF.

There are a few counts of this clone. The rearrangement joins TRBV19 to TRBJ2-1, with 14 bases lining up with TRBD2. This CDR3 contains 15 residues. Germline values: CDR1 LNHDA, CDR2 SQIVND (reference sequence). V shed 6 bases and J 6 bases; nucleotides not matched to a gene: 4. The CDR3 loop is CASSPGTSGSNEQFF. In DNA, the CDR3 is TGTGCCAGTAGCCCCGGGACTAGCGGGAGCAATGAGCAGTTCTTC.

The rearrangement links TRBV7-2 to TRBJ2-1, with a weak D call TRBD1 (6 bases). Germline CDR1 and CDR2: SGHTA and FQGNSA. The CDR3 has 15 amino acids. V was trimmed by 5 bases and J by 7 bases, leaving 18 bases between them. The CDR3 DNA reads as TGTGCCAGCAGCCTATCTCCGGTTAGGGGGAATGAGCAGTTCTTC. Encoded protein: CASSLSPVRGNEQFF.

This clone was seen only once. The chain combines TRBV5-6 with TRBJ2-7; D is possibly TRBD1 (7 bases). V lost 2 bases to trimming and J lost 2 bases, with 14 bases between them. Germline loops: CDR1 SGHDT, CDR2 YYEEEE. The CDR3 extends over 15 amino acids. The CDR3 protein is CASSFRGTVAYEQYF. The DNA of the CDR3 is TGTGCCAGCAGCTTCCGCGGGACAGTTGCCTACGAGCAGTACTTC.

This clone has a handful of counts. The chain uses TRBV18 and TRBJ2-4, with a tentative D call TRBD1 (5 bases). V was trimmed by 3 bases and J by 5 bases, leaving 14 bases between them. There are 15 residues in the CDR3. CDR1 is KGHSH, CDR2 LQKENI, per germline. Here the CDR3 DNA reads TGTGCCAGCTCACCCACAGGCACAGCACAAAACATTCAGTACTTC. This encodes CASSPTGTAQNIQYF.

The V and J genes are TRBV2 and TRBJ2-5; 11 bases agree with TRBD1. V trimming: 2 bases; J trimming: 7 bases; junction bases outside the gene matches: 9. CDR3 length equals 16 residues. Germline V lookup: CDR1 SNHLY, CDR2 FYNNEI. CDR3 amino acids: CASSERGQGASGTQYF. For the CDR3, the DNA is TGTGCCAGCAGTGAAAGAGGACAGGGGGCTTCTGGGACCCAGTACTTC.

This clone was seen just once. CDR3 amino acids: CASIRSLPAGAYEQYF. The CDR3 DNA reads TGTGCCAGCATCCGCTCGCTCCCCGCAGGGGCCTACGAGCAGTACTTC. The chain couples TRBV7-9 to TRBJ2-7; D perhaps matches TRBD1 (6 bases). The CDR3 is made up of 16 amino acids. V was pared by 7 bases and J by 2 bases, with 21 bases between. Per the germline V gene, CDR1 is SEHNR and CDR2 is FQNEAQ (reference sequence).

The chain recombines TRBV25-1 with TRBJ1-4; 11 nucleotides agree with TRBD1. Germline CDR1 and CDR2: MGHDK and SYGVNS. V lost 5 bases to trimming and J lost 7 bases; unmatched junction nucleotides: 3. The CDR3 is made up of 14 amino acids. The CDR3 is CASSRGQGGEKLFF. The CDR3 nucleotides read TGTGCCAGCAGTCGGGGACAGGGGGGTGAAAAACTGTTTTTT.